This TCR beta chain is from a study of blood T cells in healthy people across ages. Broader study findings: Among T cells, TCR beta diversity per million cells dropped roughly linearly as age rose. The study regarded diversity estimates from one million T cells as underestimates.

Note on this clonotype: Its antigen is currently unknown.

Sample-barcoded 5' priming and a J-beta primer mix drove a second PCR of about 6 to 12 cycles. TCRdb recomputed calls from the 5' RACE reads with MiXCR, one row per CDR3 protein. The profile shows 650,000 to 950,000 distinct CDR3 sequences, approximately 48% of them singletons. Germline CDR1 and CDR2: LGHNA and YSLEER. With 9 bases clipped from V and 0 bases from J, the junction kept 19 bases outside the gene matches. This CDR3 is 20 amino acids long. The chain is built from TRBV4-3 and TRBJ1-4, with 10 positions matching TRBD1. The sequence derives from a man aged 60 to 75 in good health. The sequenced sample was blood. CDR3 sequence reads: CASTVGAGQGPLATNEKLFF. In DNA form, the CDR3 reads TGCGCCAGTACCGTCGGGGCGGGACAGGGGCCTCTTGCAACTAATGAAAAACTGTTTTTT.